The 30 T cell receptor beta chains given below trace back to one sample, sequenced in a study of cytomegalovirus exposure and HLA in healthy donors. Amplification used 60 Vbeta primers and 13 Jbeta primers. Libraries were prepared by immunoSEQ multiplex PCR; TCRdb keeps only in-frame clonotypes and omits some of them. The data hold roughly 150,000 clones, with about 76% observed a single time. Source material: PBMCs. These receptors came from a woman between 18 and 29 years old in good health and CMV-seropositive.

The chain uses TRBV10-3 and TRBJ1-2; D gene ambiguous. The CDR3 has 14 residues. Trimming left V 0 bases short and J 4 bases short, with 9 bases between. From germline, CDR1 is ENHRY and CDR2 SYGVKD. As DNA, the CDR3 is TGTGCCATCAGTGAGTCTGGCAATCCCTATGGCTACACCTTC. It yields the protein CAISESGNPYGYTF.

DNA for the CDR3: TGTGCCAGCAGCAGTACCGCACCGGGAGATTCACCCCTCCACTTT. As protein: CASSSTAPGDSPLHF. The chain carries TRBV7-2 and TRBJ1-6; D gene ambiguous. The CDR3 has 15 residues. Trimming pared 5 bases from V and 8 bases from J, leaving 16 bases between. CDR1 and CDR2 (germline): SGHTA, FQGNSA.

The chain carries TRBV7-2 and TRBJ2-5, with 10 bases matching TRBD2. The CDR3 totals 17 residues. The V and J ends lost 7 bases and 1 base, in that order; junction bases with no gene match: 12. Germline CDR1 reads SGHTA; CDR2 reads FQGNSA. As DNA, the CDR3 is TGTGCCAGCACCCCCACCCCTGGGACTAGCGTCCAAGAGACCCAGTACTTC. It specifies CASTPTPGTSVQETQYF.

The chain is built from TRBV30 and TRBJ1-3; D gene ambiguous. With 1 base removed from V and 8 bases from J, the gap between germline ends came to 9 bases. There are 12 residues in the CDR3. Germline V gene data show CDR1 as GTSNPN and CDR2 as SVGIG (reference sequence). CDR3 region: CAWSATPDTIYF. The CDR3 coding sequence is TGTGCCTGGAGTGCAACCCCGGACACCATATATTTT.

This clone was observed once. This chain uses TRBV4-2 with TRBJ2-2; TRBD2 agrees at 8 bases. The CDR3 loop spans 18 amino acids. Germline assignment: CDR1 LGHNA and CDR2 YNFKEQ. The V gene end was trimmed by 1 base and the J gene end by 0 bases; junction bases not matched to a gene: 7. Here the CDR3 reads CASSQVGGGQPNTGELFF. In DNA form, the CDR3 reads TGTGCCAGCAGCCAAGTCGGGGGGGGGCAGCCGAACACCGGGGAGCTGTTTTTT.

V and J are TRBV11-2 and TRBJ2-1; D perhaps matches TRBD1 (5 bases). V gave up 2 bases and J gave up 0 bases, with 20 bases separating them. Germline CDR1 and CDR2: SGHAT and FQNNGV. This CDR3 contains 19 residues. The CDR3 DNA reads as TGTGCCAGCAGCTTATTAAGGGGTGGCCTCCGGAGCTCCTACAATGAGCAGTTCTTC. This sequence encodes CASSLLRGGLRSSYNEQFF.

This chain connects TRBV27 to TRBJ1-2; D uncertain. V lost 5 bases, J lost 4 bases, and 17 bases lay in between. The CDR3 length is 15 residues. Germline CDR1 reads MNHEY; CDR2 reads SMNVEV (reference sequence). CDR3 region: CASSLYRDPFYGYTF. CDR3 nucleotides: TGTGCCAGCAGTCTTTACAGAGACCCTTTCTATGGCTACACCTTC.

This chain uses TRBV9 with TRBJ2-2; 10 positions match TRBD2. Germline V lookup: CDR1 SGDLS, CDR2 YYNGEE. This CDR3 has 16 amino acids. Trimming cost V 3 bases and J 1 base; bases outside gene matches: 3. The CDR3 protein is CASSAQRGGNTGELFF. The DNA of the CDR3 is TGTGCCAGCAGCGCCCAGCGGGGGGGGAACACCGGGGAGCTGTTTTTT.

V usage is TRBV10-3 and J usage is TRBJ1-1; D may be TRBD1 (5 bases). Germline V gene data show CDR1 as ENHRY and CDR2 as SYGVKD. The CDR3 is 16 residues long. Trimming cost V 0 bases and J 0 bases, with 11 bases left between them. CDR3: CAISESDSGLNTEAFF. CDR3 DNA: TGTGCCATCAGTGAGTCCGACTCAGGGTTGAACACTGAAGCTTTCTTT.

J is TRBJ2-2 and V is TRBV6-6; D ambiguous. Germline V gene sequence: CDR1 MNHNY, CDR2 SVGAGI (reference sequence). V lost 3 bases to trimming and J lost 8 bases, with 4 bases between them. The CDR3 has 11 residues. The chain's CDR3 is CASSYPGELFF. CDR3 nucleotide sequence: TGTGCCAGCAGTTATCCGGGGGAGCTGTTTTTT.

The CDR3 sequence is CASTKGAGNTEAFF. DNA for the CDR3: TGTGCCAGCACCAAAGGGGCAGGAAACACTGAAGCTTTCTTT. The chain is built from TRBV7-2 and TRBJ1-1; the D gene is possibly TRBD1 (5 bases). Germline CDR1 reads SGHTA; CDR2 reads FQGNSA. This CDR3 comprises 14 residues. V shed 7 bases and J shed 2 bases, with 14 bases lying between them.

The chain uses TRBV21-1 and TRBJ2-4; TRBD1, the table's D call, was not compared with the DNA. TRBV21-1 is flagged as a pseudogene. CDR3 length: 15 residues. The CDR3 is CASSAPGQGAFIQYF. Here the CDR3 DNA reads TGTGCCAGCAGCGCTCCGGGACAGGGGGCTTTCATTCAGTACTTC.

The CDR3 coding sequence is TGTGCCATCAGTGTAACAAACACTGAAGCTTTCTTT. Translated: CAISVTNTEAFF. The chain employs TRBV10-3 and TRBJ1-1; no firm D call. The CDR3 length is 12 residues. V shed 4 bases and J shed 2 bases, with 5 bases lying between them. Per the germline V gene, CDR1 is ENHRY and CDR2 is SYGVKD.

J is TRBJ2-1 and V is TRBV2; TRBD2 agrees at 11 bases. V lost 7 bases, J lost 10 bases, and 3 bases stayed unmatched. The CDR3 spans 12 residues. Germline V CDR1 and CDR2: SNHLY, FYNNEI. The CDR3 DNA sequence: TGTGCCAGCAAGCTAGCGGGGGGAGAGCAGTTCTTC. It encodes CASKLAGGEQFF.

The V gene is TRBV13, the J gene TRBJ2-5; perhaps TRBD2 as D (6 bases). Deletions cut 4 bases from V and 5 bases from J, with 17 bases between. The CDR3 loop spans 15 amino acids. Germline values: CDR1 PRHDT, CDR2 FYEKMQ (reference sequence). CDR3 loop: CASSSRSSVGETQYF. Written as DNA, the CDR3 is TGTGCCAGCAGCTCTCGTTCTAGCGTCGGGGAGACCCAGTACTTC.

The chain carries TRBV5-4 and TRBJ1-2; D might be TRBD1 (5 bases). The V and J ends lost 4 bases and 7 bases respectively, with 20 bases between them. This CDR3 comprises 15 residues. Germline V gene sequence: CDR1 SGHNT, CDR2 YYREEE (reference sequence). This CDR3 reads CASSPAGVESGGYTF. The DNA of the CDR3 is TGTGCCAGCAGCCCGGCGGGGGTCGAGTCAGGTGGCTACACCTTC. Looking up the rest from reference TRBV5-4 and TRBJ1-2 gives the full variable domain: ETGVTQSPTHLIKTRGQQVTLRCSSQSGHNTVSWYQQALGQGPQFIFQYYREEENGRGNFPPRFSGLQFPNYSSELNVNALELDDSALYLCASSPAGVESGGYTFGSGTRLTVV.

This clone was counted a few times. The chain links TRBV7-9 to TRBJ1-3, with a tentative D call TRBD1 (6 bases). Germline assignment: CDR1 SEHNR and CDR2 FQNEAQ (reference sequence). The CDR3 sequence is 14 residues long. V was trimmed by 6 bases and J by 0 bases, leaving 9 bases between them. CDR3 sequence: CASSRTDSGNTIYF. The CDR3 nucleotides are TGTGCCAGCAGTCGGACAGACTCTGGAAACACCATATATTTT.

The genes are TRBV28 and TRBJ2-5; no firm D call. The last part of the DNA fits TRBJ2-7 better; the J call may be wrong. Germline V gene lookup returns CDR1 MDHEN and CDR2 SYDVKM. This CDR3 region has 13 residues. CDR3 residues: CASRIPGSYEQYF. The DNA of the CDR3 is TGTGCCAGCAGGATACCTGGTTCGTACGAGCAGTACTTC.

This chain links TRBV27 with TRBJ2-1, with 10 bases aligning to TRBD2. Looked up from germline, CDR1 is MNHEY and CDR2 is SMNVEV (reference sequence). Trimming removed 7 bases from V and 6 bases from J; junction bases left unmatched: 12. The CDR3 is 16 amino acids. CDR3 amino acids: CASTPGSSGGFNEQFF. CDR3 bases: TGTGCCAGCACCCCCGGCTCTAGCGGGGGTTTCAATGAGCAGTTCTTC.

The chain is built from TRBV7-2 and TRBJ2-1; 8 nucleotides line up with TRBD2. Germline trimming cut 4 bases from V and 4 bases from J; bases unmatched to any gene: 9. The germline gives CDR1 SGHTA, CDR2 FQGNSA. The CDR3 runs to 16 residues. CDR3 protein: CASSSHKRGTYNEQFF. In DNA form, the CDR3 reads TGTGCCAGCAGCTCCCACAAGCGGGGGACTTACAATGAGCAGTTCTTC.

The V call is TRBV6-6, the J call TRBJ2-2, with 8 bases that match TRBD1. Trimming cost V 5 bases and J 5 bases; bases outside gene matches: 1. Per the germline V gene, CDR1 is MNHNY and CDR2 is SVGAGI (reference sequence). The CDR3 runs to 13 residues. DNA of the CDR3: TGTGCCAGCAGTAGACAGGGGACCGGGGAGCTGTTTTTT. Translated, it gives CASSRQGTGELFF.

The chain employs TRBV19 and TRBJ2-5; tentative D call: TRBD1 (5 bases). The CDR3 runs 13 residues. Germline V gives CDR1 LNHDA, CDR2 SQIVND (reference sequence). V lost 6 bases and J 0 bases, leaving 8 bases between the germline ends. The CDR3 coding sequence is TGTGCCAGTAGAACGACAGACCAAGAGACCCAGTACTTC. The encoded protein is CASRTTDQETQYF.

This chain links TRBV7-2 with TRBJ1-1; 7 bases map to TRBD1. CDR3 length: 15 residues. Germline trimming cut 5 bases from V and 5 bases from J; bases unmatched to any gene: 11. Germline V CDR1 and CDR2: SGHTA, FQGNSA. The CDR3 DNA sequence: TGTGCCAGCAGCCCCCGGGGACAGAAGGGAACTGAAGCTTTCTTT. As protein: CASSPRGQKGTEAFF.

The V call is TRBV5-1, the J call TRBJ2-3; 9 positions agree with TRBD2. The CDR3 is 17 amino acids. The J segment lost 5 bases and the V segment lost 0 bases, leaving 10 bases of the junction unmatched. Germline V gene lookup returns CDR1 SGHRS and CDR2 YFSETQ. This chain's CDR3 is CASSLDRLAGTQDTQYF. CDR3 DNA: TGCGCCAGCAGCTTGGATCGTCTAGCGGGGACTCAAGATACGCAGTATTTT.

This clone was counted a few times. This sequence joins TRBV28 and TRBJ1-5, with D unresolved. Trimming shortened V by 2 bases and J by 6 bases, and 8 bases separated the two germline ends. Germline V lookup: CDR1 MDHEN, CDR2 SYDVKM. CDR3 length: 13 residues. CDR3 loop: CASSLEGFQPQHF. As DNA, the CDR3 is TGTGCCAGCAGTTTAGAGGGTTTTCAGCCCCAGCATTTT.

V and J are TRBV7-3 and TRBJ2-1; TRBD2 agrees at 12 bases. Germline CDR1 and CDR2: SGHTA and FQGTGA. The CDR3 is 18 amino acids. Germline trimming cut 4 bases from V and 5 bases from J; bases unmatched to any gene: 12. The CDR3 DNA sequence: TGTGCCAGCAGCTCACCTCAGAGACTAGCGGGGGAACACAATGAGCAGTTCTTC. Protein sequence: CASSSPQRLAGEHNEQFF.

This chain connects TRBV5-5 to TRBJ2-5, with 8 positions matching TRBD2. The CDR3 spans 12 residues. Losses at the gene ends were 0 bases for V and 9 bases for J; bases not matched to a gene: 1. The germline V gene encodes CDR1 SGHKS and CDR2 YYEKEE (reference sequence). The CDR3 region has the DNA TGTGCCAGCAGCTTGGACGGGAGGGCCCAGTACTTC. Its protein product is CASSLDGRAQYF.

This chain links TRBV7-9 with TRBJ2-2, with TRBD2 matching 8 bases. Germline V gene data show CDR1 as SEHNR and CDR2 as FQNEAQ (reference sequence). The junction had 5 bases not matched to a gene; V was cut back by 5 bases and J by 0 bases. CDR3 length: 16 amino acids. CDR3 sequence (DNA): TGTGCCAGCAGCCTGTCGGGGGGGGCGAACACCGGGGAGCTGTTTTTT. Encoded protein: CASSLSGGANTGELFF.

The V call is TRBV7-2, the J call TRBJ2-7, with D maybe TRBD1 (5 bases). Germline V CDR1 and CDR2: SGHTA, FQGNSA. Trimming took 1 base from V and 0 from J, leaving 10 bases between them. The CDR3 extends over 15 amino acids. The CDR3 nucleotides are TGTGCCAGCAGCTTAGGACAGATAAGCTCCTACGAGCAGTACTTC. Translating gives CASSLGQISSYEQYF.

J is TRBJ2-3 and V is TRBV7-3, with D tentatively TRBD2 (6 bases). The germline CDR1 and CDR2 sequences are SGHTA and FQGTGA. The CDR3 extends over 16 amino acids. The V and J ends lost 1 base and 5 bases respectively, with 16 bases between them. The CDR3 coding sequence is TGTGCCAGCAGCTTAATTCGGCGGGGAGGCGGAGATACGCAGTATTTT. As protein: CASSLIRRGGGDTQYF.